The T cell receptor beta chain described here comes from a study of identical twins. From the 5' RACE reads, TCRdb called clonotypes with MiXCR, one entry per CDR3 protein. The sample yields just over 500,000 distinct CDR3 sequences, 22% seen once. This clonotype was recorded at least ten times. The CDR3 has 15 residues. Germline V gives CDR1 SGHKS, CDR2 YYEKEE (reference sequence). V shed 3 bases and J 7 bases; nucleotides not matched to a gene: 4. Healthy Caucasian individuals made up all the donors. The data also belong to a second study, concerning T cells expressing NK-cell markers. That work states: Sorted CD3+CD56+NKG2C+, CD3+CD56+NKG2C- and CD3+CD56-NKG2C+ T-cell subsets were beta-chain profiled. There were a handful of donors in whom these clonotypes also led the CD3+CD56-NKG2C+ fraction.

The specimen sequenced was CD4+ T cells sorted from blood. This chain connects TRBV5-5 to TRBJ1-6; 10 bases are a match to TRBD1. This TCR was sampled from a woman between 18 and 29 years old in good health. Written as DNA, the CDR3 is TGTGCCAGCAGCTCCCCGGACAGGGGGAATTCACCCCTCCACTTT. Residues: CASSSPDRGNSPLHF. The full variable domain, completed using reference TRBV5-5 and TRBJ1-6, is DAGVTQSPTHLIKTRGQQVTLRCSPISGHKSVSWYQQVLGQGPQFIFQYYEKEERGRGNFPDRFSARQFPNYSSELNVNALLLGDSALYLCASSSPDRGNSPLHFGNGTRLTVT.